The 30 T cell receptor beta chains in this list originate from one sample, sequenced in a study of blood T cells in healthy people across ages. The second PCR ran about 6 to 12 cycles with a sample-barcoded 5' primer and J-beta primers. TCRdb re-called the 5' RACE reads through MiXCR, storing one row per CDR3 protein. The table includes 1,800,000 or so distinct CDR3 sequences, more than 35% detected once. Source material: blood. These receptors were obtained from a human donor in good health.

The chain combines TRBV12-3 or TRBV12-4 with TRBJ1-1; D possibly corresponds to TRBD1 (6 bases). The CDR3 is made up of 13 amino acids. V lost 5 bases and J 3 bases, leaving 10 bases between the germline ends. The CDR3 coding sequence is TGTGCCAGCAGTACGGGGGGCCACACTGAAGCTTTCTTT. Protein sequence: CASSTGGHTEAFF.

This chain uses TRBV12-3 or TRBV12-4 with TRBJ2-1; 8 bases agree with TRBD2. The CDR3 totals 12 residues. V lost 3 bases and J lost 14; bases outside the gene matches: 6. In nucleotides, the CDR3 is TGTGCCAGCAGTTTCGGGAGGGGGAGAAAGTTCTTC. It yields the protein CASSFGRGRKFF.

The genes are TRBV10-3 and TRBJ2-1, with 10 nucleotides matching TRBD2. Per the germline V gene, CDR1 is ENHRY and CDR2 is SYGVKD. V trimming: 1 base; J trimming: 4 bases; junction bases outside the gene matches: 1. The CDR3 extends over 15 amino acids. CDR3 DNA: TGTGCCATCAGTGAGTTGACTAGCGGGTACAATGAGCAGTTCTTC. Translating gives CAISELTSGYNEQFF.

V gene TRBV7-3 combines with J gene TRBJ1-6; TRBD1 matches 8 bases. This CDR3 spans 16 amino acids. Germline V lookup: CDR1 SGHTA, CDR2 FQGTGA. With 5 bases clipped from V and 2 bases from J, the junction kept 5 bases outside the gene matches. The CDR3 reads CASSTGDRTYNSPLHF. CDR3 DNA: TGTGCCAGCAGCACAGGGGACAGGACCTATAATTCACCCCTCCACTTT.

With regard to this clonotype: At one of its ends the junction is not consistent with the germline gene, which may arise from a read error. The CDR3 DNA reads TGTGCCAGCAACTTAGTACTAAACAATGAGCAGTTCTTC. It translates to CASNLVLNNEQFF. V gene TRBV7-3 combines with J gene TRBJ2-1; no clear D. Germline loops: CDR1 SGHTA, CDR2 FQGTGA. This CDR3 has 13 amino acids.

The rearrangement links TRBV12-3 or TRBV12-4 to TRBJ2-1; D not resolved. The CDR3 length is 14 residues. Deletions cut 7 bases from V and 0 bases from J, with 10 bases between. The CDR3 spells CASTHISSYNEQFF. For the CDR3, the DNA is TGTGCCAGCACCCACATAAGCTCCTACAATGAGCAGTTCTTC.

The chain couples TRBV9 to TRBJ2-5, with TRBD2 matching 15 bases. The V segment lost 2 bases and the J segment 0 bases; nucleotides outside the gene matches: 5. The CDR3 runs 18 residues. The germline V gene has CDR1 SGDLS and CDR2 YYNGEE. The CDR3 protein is CASSVSGTSGGNQETQYF. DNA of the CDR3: TGTGCCAGCAGCGTTTCCGGGACTAGCGGGGGGAACCAAGAGACCCAGTACTTC.

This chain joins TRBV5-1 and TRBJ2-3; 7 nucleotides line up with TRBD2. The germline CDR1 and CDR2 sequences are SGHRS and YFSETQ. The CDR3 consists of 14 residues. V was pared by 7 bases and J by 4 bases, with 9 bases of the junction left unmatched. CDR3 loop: CASLAGSSADTQYF. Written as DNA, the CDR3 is TGCGCCAGCTTAGCGGGTTCTAGCGCAGATACGCAGTATTTT.

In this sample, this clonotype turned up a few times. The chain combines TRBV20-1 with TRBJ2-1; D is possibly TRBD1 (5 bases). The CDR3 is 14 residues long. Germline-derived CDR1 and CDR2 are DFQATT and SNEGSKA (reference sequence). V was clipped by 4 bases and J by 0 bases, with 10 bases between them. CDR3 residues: CSATTDNSYNEQFF. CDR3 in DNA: TGCAGTGCTACGACGGACAACTCCTACAATGAGCAGTTCTTC.

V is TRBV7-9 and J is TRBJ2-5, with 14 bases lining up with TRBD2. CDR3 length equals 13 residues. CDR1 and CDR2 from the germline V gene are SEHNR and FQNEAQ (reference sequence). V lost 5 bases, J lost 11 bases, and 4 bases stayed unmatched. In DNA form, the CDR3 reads TGTGCCAGCAGCAAACGGACTAGCGGGGGGCAGTACTTC. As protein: CASSKRTSGGQYF.

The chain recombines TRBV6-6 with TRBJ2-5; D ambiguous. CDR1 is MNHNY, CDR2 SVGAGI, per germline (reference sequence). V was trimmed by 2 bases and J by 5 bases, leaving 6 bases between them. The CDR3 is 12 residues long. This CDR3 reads CASSYQAETQYF. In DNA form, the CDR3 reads TGTGCCAGCAGTTACCAAGCGGAGACCCAGTACTTC.

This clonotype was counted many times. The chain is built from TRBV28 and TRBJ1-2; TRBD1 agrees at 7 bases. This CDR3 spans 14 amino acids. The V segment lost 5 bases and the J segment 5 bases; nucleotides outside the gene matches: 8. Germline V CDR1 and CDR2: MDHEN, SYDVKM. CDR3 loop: CASSPYRGGYGYTF. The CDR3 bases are TGTGCCAGCAGTCCCTACAGGGGCGGGTATGGCTACACCTTC.

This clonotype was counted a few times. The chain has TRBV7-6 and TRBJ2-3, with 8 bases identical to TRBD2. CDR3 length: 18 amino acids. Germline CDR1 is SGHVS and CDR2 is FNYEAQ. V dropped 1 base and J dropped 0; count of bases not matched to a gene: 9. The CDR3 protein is CASSLVAGGLLSTDTQYF. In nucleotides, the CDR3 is TGTGCCAGCAGCTTAGTGGCGGGGGGACTGCTTAGCACAGATACGCAGTATTTT.

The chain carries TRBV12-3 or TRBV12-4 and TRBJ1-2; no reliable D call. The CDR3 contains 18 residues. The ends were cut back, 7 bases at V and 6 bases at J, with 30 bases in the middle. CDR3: CASTDQSSRLRWRDGYTF. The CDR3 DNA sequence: TGTGCCAGCACCGATCAATCTAGCCGGTTGCGCTGGAGGGATGGCTACACCTTC.

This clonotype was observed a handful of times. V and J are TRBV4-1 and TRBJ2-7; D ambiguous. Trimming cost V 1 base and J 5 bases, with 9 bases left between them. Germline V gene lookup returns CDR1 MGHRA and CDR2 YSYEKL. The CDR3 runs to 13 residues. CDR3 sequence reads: CASSQGSIDEQYF. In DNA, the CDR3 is TGCGCCAGCAGCCAAGGCTCGATCGACGAGCAGTACTTC.

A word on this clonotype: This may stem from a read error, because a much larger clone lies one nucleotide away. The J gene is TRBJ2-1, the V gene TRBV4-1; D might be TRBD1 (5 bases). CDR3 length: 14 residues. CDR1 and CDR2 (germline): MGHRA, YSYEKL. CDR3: CASSPTVSHNEQFF. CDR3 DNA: TGCGCCAGCAGCCCGACAGTCTCCCACAATGAGCAGTTCTTC.

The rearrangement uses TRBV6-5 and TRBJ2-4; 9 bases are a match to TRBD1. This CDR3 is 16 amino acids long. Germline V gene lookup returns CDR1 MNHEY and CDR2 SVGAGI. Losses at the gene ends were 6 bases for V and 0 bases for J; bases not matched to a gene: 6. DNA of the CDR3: TGTGCCAGCAGCTACGGGACAGGGTTAGCCAAAAACATTCAGTACTTC. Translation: CASSYGTGLAKNIQYF.

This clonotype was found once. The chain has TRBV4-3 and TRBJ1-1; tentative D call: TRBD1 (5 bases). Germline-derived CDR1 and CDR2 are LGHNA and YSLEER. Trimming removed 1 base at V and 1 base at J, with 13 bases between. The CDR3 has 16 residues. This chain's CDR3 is CASSQGGRLPNTEAFF. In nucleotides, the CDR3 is TGCGCCAGCAGCCAAGGGGGGAGACTGCCGAACACTGAAGCTTTCTTT.

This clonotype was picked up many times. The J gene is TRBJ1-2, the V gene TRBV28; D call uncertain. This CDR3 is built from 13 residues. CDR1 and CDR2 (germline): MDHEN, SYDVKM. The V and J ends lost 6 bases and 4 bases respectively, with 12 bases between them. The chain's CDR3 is CASRLDGLYGYTF. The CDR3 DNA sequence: TGTGCCAGCAGACTGGACGGACTCTATGGCTACACCTTC.

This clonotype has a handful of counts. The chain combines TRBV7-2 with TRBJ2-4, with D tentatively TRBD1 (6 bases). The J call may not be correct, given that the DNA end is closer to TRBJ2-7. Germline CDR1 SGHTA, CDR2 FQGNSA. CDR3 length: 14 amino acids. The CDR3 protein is CASSLQGSHYEQYF. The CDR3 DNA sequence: TGTGCCAGCAGCTTGCAGGGGTCTCACTACGAGCAGTACTTC.

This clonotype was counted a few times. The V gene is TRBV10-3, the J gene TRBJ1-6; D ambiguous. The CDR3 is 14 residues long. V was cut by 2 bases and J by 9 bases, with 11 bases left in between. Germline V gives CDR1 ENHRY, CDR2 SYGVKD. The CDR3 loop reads CAISEEAGGSPLHF. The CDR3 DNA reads TGTGCCATCAGTGAGGAGGCCGGCGGTTCACCCCTCCACTTT.

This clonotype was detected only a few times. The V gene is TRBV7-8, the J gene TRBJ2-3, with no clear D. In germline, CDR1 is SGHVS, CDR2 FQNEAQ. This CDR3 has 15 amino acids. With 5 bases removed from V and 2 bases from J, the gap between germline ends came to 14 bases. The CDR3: CASSKHGRLTDTQYF. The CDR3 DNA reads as TGTGCCAGCAGCAAGCATGGACGCCTCACAGATACGCAGTATTTT. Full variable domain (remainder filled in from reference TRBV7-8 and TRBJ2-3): GAGVSQSPRYKVAKRGQDVALRCDPISGHVSLFWYQQALGQGPEFLTYFQNEAQLDKSGLPSDRFFAERPEGSVSTLKIQRTQQEDSAVYLCASSKHGRLTDTQYFGPGTRLTVL.

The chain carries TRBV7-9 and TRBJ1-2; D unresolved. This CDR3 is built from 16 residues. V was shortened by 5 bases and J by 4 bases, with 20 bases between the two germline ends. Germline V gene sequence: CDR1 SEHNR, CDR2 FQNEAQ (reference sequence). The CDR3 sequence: CASSPPGSSISYGYTF. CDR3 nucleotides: TGTGCCAGCAGCCCGCCCGGGTCCTCAATTTCCTATGGCTACACCTTC.

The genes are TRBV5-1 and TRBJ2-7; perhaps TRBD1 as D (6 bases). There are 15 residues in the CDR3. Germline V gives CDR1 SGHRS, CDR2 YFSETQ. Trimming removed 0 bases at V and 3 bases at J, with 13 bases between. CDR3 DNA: TGCGCCAGCAGCTTGGACTCGGGACACCGCTACGAGCAGTACTTC. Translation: CASSLDSGHRYEQYF.

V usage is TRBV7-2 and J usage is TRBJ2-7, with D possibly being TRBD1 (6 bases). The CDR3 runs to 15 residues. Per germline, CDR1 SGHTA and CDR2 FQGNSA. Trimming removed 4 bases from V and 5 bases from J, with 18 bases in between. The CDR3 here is CASSSDRTVTHEQYF. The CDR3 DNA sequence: TGTGCCAGCAGCTCAGATAGGACAGTCACCCACGAGCAGTACTTC.

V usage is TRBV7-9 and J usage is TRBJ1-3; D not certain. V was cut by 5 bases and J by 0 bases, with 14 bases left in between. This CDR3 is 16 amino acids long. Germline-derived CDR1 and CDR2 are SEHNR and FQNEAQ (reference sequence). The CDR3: CASSRRAGSSGNTIYF. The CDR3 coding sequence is TGTGCCAGCAGCCGGAGGGCAGGATCCTCTGGAAACACCATATATTTT.

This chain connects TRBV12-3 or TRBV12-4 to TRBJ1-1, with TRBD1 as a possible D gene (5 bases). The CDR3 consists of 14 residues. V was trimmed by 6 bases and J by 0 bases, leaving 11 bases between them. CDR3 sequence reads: CASSWGGLNTEAFF. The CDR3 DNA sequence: TGTGCCAGCAGCTGGGGGGGACTGAACACTGAAGCTTTCTTT.

In nucleotides, the CDR3 is TGTGCCAGCCTGACTGCTACCTACAATGAGCAGTTCTTC. This encodes CASLTATYNEQFF. The chain couples TRBV12-3 or TRBV12-4 to TRBJ2-1; D uncertain. This CDR3 has 13 amino acids. V was clipped by 8 bases and J by 2 bases, with 10 bases between them.

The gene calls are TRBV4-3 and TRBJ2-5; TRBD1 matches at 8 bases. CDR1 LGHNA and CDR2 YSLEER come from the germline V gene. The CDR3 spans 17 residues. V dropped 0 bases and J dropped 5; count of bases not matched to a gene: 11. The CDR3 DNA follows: TGCGCCAGCAGCCAAGATGGTAGGACAGGGAAGGGCGAGACCCAGTACTTC. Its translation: CASSQDGRTGKGETQYF.

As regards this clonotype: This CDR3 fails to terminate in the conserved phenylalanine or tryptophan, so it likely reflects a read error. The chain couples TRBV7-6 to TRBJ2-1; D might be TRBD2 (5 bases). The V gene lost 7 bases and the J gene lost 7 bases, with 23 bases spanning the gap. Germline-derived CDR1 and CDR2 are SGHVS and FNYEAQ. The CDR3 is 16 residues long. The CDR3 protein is CASTRTRTADTNEQFC. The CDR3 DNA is TGTGCCAGCACCCGAACTAGAACGGCCGATACGAATGAGCAGTTCTGC.